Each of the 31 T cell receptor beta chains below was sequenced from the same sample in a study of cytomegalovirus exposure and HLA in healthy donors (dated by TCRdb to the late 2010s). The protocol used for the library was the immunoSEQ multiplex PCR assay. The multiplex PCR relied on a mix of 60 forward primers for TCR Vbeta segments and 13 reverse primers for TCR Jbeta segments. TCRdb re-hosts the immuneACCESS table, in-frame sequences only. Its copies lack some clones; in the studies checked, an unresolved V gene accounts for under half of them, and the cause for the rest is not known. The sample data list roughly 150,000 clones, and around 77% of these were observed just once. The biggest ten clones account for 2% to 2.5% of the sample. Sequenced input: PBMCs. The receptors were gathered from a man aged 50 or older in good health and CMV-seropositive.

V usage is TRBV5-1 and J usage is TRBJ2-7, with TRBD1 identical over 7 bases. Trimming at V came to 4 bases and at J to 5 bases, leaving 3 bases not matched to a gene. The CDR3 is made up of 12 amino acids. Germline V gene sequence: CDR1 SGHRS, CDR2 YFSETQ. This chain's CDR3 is CASSGDSHEQYF. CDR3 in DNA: TGCGCCAGCAGCGGGGACAGCCACGAGCAGTACTTC. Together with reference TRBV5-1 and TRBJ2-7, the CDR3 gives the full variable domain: KAGVTQTPRYLIKTRGQQVTLSCSPISGHRSVSWYQQTPGQGLQFLFEYFSETQRNKGNFPGRFSGRQFSNSRSEMNVSTLELGDSALYLCASSGDSHEQYFGPGTRLTVT.

The CDR3, as DNA: TGTGCCAGCAGCTTGTTACCTTCAGGGGGCCCCTACGAGCAGTACTTC. Amino acids: CASSLLPSGGPYEQYF. This chain joins TRBV5-5 and TRBJ2-7, with 8 bases aligning to TRBD1. Germline loops: CDR1 SGHKS, CDR2 YYEKEE (reference sequence). V lost 1 base, J lost 2 bases, and 8 bases stayed unmatched. CDR3 length: 16 amino acids.

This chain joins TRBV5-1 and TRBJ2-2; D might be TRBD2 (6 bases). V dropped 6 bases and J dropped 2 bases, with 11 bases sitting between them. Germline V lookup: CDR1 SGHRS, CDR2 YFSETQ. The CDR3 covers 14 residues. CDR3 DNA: TGCGCCAGCAAGGAGGGGACTAACACCGGGGAGCTGTTTTTT. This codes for CASKEGTNTGELFF.

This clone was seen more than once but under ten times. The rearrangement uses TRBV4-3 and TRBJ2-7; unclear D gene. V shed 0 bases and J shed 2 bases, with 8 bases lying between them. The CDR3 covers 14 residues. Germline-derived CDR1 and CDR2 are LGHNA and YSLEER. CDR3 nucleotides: TGCGCCAGCAGCCAAGATAGACATCCCTACGAGCAGTACTTC. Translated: CASSQDRHPYEQYF.

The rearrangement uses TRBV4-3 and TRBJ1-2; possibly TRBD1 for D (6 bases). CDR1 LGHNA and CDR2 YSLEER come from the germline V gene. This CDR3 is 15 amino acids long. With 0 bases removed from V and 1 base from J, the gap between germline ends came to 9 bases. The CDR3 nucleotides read TGCGCCAGCAGCCAAGACAGGGGAATTAACTATGGCTACACCTTC. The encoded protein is CASSQDRGINYGYTF.

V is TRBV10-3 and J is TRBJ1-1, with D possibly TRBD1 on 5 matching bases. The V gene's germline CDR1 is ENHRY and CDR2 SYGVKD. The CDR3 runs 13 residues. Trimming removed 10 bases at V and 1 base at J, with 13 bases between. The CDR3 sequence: CATENGQNTEAFF. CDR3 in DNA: TGTGCCACCGAAAACGGACAGAACACTGAAGCTTTCTTT.

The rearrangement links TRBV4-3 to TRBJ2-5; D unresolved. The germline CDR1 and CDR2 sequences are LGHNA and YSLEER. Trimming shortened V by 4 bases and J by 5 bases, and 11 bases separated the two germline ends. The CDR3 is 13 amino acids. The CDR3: CASSRSPEETQYF. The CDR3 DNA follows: TGCGCCAGCAGCCGCTCCCCCGAGGAGACCCAGTACTTC.

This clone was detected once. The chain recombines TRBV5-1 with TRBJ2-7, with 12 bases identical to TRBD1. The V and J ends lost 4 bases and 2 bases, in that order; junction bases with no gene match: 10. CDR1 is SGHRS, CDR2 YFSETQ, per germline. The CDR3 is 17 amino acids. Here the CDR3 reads CASSPGTGGFITYEQYF. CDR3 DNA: TGCGCCAGCAGCCCCGGGACAGGGGGCTTCATAACCTACGAGCAGTACTTC. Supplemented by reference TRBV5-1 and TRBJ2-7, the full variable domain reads KAGVTQTPRYLIKTRGQQVTLSCSPISGHRSVSWYQQTPGQGLQFLFEYFSETQRNKGNFPGRFSGRQFSNSRSEMNVSTLELGDSALYLCASSPGTGGFITYEQYFGPGTRLTVT.

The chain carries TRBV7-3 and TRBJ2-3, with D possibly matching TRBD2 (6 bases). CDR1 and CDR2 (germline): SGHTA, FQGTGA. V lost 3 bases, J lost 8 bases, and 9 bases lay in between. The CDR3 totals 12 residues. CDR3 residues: CASSLGLSTQYF. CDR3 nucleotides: TGTGCCAGCAGCTTGGGACTCAGTACGCAGTATTTT.

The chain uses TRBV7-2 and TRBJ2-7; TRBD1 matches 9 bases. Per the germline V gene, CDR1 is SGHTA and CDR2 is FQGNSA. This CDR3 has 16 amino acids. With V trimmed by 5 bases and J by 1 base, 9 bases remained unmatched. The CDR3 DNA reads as TGTGCCAGCAGCCCCAATCCGGGACAGGGATCCTACGAGCAGTACTTC. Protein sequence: CASSPNPGQGSYEQYF.

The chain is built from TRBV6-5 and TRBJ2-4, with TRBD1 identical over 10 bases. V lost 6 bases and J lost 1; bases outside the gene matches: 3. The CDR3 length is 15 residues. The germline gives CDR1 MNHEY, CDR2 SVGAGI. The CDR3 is CASRSGQGAKNIQYF. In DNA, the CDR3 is TGTGCCAGCAGGTCGGGACAGGGGGCCAAAAACATTCAGTACTTC.

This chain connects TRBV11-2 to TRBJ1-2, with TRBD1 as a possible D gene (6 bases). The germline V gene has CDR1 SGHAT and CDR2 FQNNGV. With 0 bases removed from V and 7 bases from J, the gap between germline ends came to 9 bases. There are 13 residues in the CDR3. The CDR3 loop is CASSLEGTIGYTF. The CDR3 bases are TGTGCCAGCAGCTTAGAGGGGACAATTGGCTACACCTTC. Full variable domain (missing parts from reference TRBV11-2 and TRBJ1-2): EAGVAQSPRYKIIEKRQSVAFWCNPISGHATLYWYQQILGQGPKLLIQFQNNGVVDDSQLPKDRFSAERLKGVDSTLKIQPAKLEDSAVYLCASSLEGTIGYTFGSGTRLTVV.

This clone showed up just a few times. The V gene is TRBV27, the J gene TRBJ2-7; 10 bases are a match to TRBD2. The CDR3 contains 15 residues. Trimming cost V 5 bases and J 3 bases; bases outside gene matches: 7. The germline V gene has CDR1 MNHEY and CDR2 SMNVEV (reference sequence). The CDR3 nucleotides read TGTGCCAGCAGTCCAGTAGCGGGGGGAGACTACGAGCAGTACTTC. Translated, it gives CASSPVAGGDYEQYF.

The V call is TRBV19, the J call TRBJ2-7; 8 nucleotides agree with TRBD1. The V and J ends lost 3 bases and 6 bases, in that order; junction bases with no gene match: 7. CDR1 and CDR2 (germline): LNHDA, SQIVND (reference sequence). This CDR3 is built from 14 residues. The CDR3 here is CASSIQGAVPEQYF. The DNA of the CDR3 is TGTGCCAGTAGTATTCAGGGGGCGGTCCCCGAGCAGTACTTC.

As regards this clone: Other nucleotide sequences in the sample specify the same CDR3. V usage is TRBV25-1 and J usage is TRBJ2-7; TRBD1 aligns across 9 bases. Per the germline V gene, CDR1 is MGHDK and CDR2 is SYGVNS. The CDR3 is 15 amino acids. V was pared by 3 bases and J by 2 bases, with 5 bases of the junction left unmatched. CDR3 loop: CASSESGTGTYEQYF. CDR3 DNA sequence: TGTGCCAGCAGTGAGTCCGGGACAGGGACCTACGAGCAGTACTTC.

CDR3 nucleotide sequence: TGCGCCAGCAGCCGGTGGGGACTTGGCTCTGGGGCCAACGTCCTGACTTTC. Translated: CASSRWGLGSGANVLTF. The chain uses TRBV5-1 and TRBJ2-6; D is possibly TRBD2 (6 bases). This CDR3 spans 17 amino acids. Germline CDR1 SGHRS, CDR2 YFSETQ. V lost 4 bases, J lost 0 bases, and 14 bases lay in between.

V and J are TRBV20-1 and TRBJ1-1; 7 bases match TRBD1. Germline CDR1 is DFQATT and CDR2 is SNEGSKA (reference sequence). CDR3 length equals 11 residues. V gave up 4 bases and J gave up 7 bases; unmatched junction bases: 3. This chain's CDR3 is CSATGGGEAFF. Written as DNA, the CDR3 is TGCAGTGCTACAGGGGGAGGTGAAGCTTTCTTT.

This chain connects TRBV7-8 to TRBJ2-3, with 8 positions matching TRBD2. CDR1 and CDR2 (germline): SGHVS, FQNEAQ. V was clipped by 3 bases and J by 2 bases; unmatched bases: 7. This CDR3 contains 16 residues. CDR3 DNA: TGTGCCAGCAGCTTGATGCACGGGGGGGACACAGATACGCAGTATTTT. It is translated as CASSLMHGGDTDTQYF.

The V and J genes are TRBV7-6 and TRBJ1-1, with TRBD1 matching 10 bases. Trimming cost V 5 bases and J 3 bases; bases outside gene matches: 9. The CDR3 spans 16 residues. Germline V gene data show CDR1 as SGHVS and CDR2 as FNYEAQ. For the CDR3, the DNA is TGTGCCAGCAGCGGTAGGGACAGGGGAGTGGACACTGAAGCTTTCTTT. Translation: CASSGRDRGVDTEAFF.

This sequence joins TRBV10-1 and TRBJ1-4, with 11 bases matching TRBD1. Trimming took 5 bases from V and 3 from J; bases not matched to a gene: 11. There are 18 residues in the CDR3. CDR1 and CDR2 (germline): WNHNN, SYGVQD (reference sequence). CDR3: CASSPWTGGFSSNEKLFF. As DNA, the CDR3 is TGCGCCAGCAGTCCTTGGACAGGGGGCTTTTCGTCTAATGAAAAACTGTTTTTT.

The DNA of the CDR3 is TGTGCCGGCGAACTAGCGGGGTTCTCTGGGGCCAACGTCCTGACTTTC. Amino acids: CAGELAGFSGANVLTF. V gene TRBV7-2 combines with J gene TRBJ2-6, with 10 nucleotides matching TRBD2. Germline assignment: CDR1 SGHTA and CDR2 FQGNSA. V shed 11 bases, J shed 0 bases, and the junction held 7 bases outside the gene matches. This CDR3 region has 16 residues.

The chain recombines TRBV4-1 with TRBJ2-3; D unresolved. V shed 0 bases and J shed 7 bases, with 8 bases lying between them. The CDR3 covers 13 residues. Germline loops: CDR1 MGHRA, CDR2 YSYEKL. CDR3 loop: CASSQDMRNTQYF. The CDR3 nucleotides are TGCGCCAGCAGCCAAGATATGAGGAATACGCAGTATTTT.

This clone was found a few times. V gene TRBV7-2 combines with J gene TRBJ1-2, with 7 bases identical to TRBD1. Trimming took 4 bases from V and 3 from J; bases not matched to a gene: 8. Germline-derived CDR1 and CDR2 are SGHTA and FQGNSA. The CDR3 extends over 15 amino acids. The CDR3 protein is CASSSGQTFYYGYTF. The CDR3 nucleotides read TGTGCCAGCAGCTCGGGACAGACATTTTACTATGGCTACACCTTC.

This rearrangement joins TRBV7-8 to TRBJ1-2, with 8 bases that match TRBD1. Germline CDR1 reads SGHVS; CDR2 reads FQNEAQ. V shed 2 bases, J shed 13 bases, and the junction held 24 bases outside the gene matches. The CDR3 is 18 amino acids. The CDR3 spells CASSLSPQISRTGPFPTF. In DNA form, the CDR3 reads TGTGCCAGCAGCTTAAGTCCTCAGATATCCCGGACAGGGCCTTTTCCCACCTTC.

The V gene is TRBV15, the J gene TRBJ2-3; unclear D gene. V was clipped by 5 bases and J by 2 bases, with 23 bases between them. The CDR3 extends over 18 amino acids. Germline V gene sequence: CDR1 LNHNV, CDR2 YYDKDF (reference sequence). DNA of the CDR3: TGTGCCACCAGCGAACCCGTTTCCGTCAGACTCTACACAGATACGCAGTATTTT. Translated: CATSEPVSVRLYTDTQYF.

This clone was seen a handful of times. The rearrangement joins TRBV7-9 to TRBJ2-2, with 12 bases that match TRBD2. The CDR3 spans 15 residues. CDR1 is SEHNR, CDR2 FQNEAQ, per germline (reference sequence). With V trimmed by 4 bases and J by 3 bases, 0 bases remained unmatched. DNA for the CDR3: TGTGCCAGCAGCTCTAGCGGGGGGGACACCGGGGAGCTGTTTTTT. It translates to CASSSSGGDTGELFF.

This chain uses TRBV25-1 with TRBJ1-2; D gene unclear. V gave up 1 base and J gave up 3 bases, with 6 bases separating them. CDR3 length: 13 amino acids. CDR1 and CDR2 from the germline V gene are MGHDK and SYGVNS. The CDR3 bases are TGTGCCAGCAGTGAATCCGGGTACTATGGCTACACCTTC. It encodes CASSESGYYGYTF.

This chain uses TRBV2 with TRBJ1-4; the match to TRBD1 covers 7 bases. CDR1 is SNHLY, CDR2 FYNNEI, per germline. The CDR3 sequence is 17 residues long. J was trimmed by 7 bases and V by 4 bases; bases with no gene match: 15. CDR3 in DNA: TGTGCCAGCAGTGGCCGGACAGGTTCTTTAGTAGTTGAAAAACTGTTTTTT. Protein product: CASSGRTGSLVVEKLFF.

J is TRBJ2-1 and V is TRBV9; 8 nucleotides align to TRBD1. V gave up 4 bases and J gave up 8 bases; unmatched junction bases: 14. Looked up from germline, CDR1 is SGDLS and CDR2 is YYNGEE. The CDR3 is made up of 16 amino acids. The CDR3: CASSLPRGQGSHEQFF. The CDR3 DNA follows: TGTGCCAGCAGCCTCCCCCGAGGACAGGGATCCCATGAGCAGTTCTTC.

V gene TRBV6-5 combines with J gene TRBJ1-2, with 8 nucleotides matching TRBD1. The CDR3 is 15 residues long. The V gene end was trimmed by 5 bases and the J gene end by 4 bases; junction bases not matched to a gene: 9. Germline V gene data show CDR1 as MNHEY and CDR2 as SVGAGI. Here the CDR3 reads CASSQGTGTVYGYTF. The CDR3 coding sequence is TGTGCCAGCAGTCAGGGGACAGGAACTGTCTATGGCTACACCTTC.

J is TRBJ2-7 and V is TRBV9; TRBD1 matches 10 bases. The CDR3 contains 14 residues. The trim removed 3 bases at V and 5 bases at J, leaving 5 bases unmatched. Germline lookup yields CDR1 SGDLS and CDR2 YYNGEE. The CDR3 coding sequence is TGTGCCAGCAGCGGGGGGACAGGGGCCGACGAGCAGTACTTC. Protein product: CASSGGTGADEQYF.